The following is a T cell receptor beta chain sequence with its context. There is no known antigen for this receptor. No base-level quality is on record; no much larger clone is a single base apart. The immunoSEQ Assay, which relies on bias-controlled multiplex PCR amplification of genomic DNA, was used to profile TCRbeta CDR3 regions. The original pipeline was this. The absolute abundance of each unique TCRbeta CDR3 region was quantified after sequences were collapsed and filtered. Differential abundance was assessed using a binomial (Fisher-equivalent) model and a beta-binomial model in which time-dependent variance fitted from healthy donors was added. Clones with fewer than 5 combined templates were removed, and differential abundance was called for clones with a Benjamini-Hochberg FDR below 0.01. The form v = (b*log(k)+a)^2 was used to model beta-binomial variance as a function of total template count across the two samples. What TCRdb holds here is the immuneACCESS table cut down to in-frame rearrangements. Part of the clones is not present; checked against another copy, under half of the missing clones reflect an unresolved V gene, and the others are unexplained. The V and J calls and clone size were taken over from that table, and D and trimming were inferred from the DNA. This sample gives 80,000 or so clones in total; 84% of them show up just once. The ten most abundant clones make up around a sixth of the sample.

The sample is drawn from a study of identifying expanded T cells in peripheral blood (dated by TCRdb to 2018 to 2020). Looking at the study overall: Technical replicates were generated by sequencing separate aliquots of the same genomic DNA pool, and four replicates were compared pairwise. Paper-wide results and their limitations: The authors expected that biological variance in healthy repertoires might rise further over much longer intervals, such as months to years. For all healthy donors, the variance in clone template counts between two-week samples rose significantly as total template count increased. About 1.1 differentially abundant clones were flagged by the binomial model between technical replicates, whereas about 15 and 18 were flagged over roughly two weeks and four weeks, respectively. Across all healthy-donor time intervals, the beta-binomial model significantly lowered both the number of clones called differentially abundant and the false-positive rate.

During the collection period, no immune events, such as infections, were documented for the healthy donors. Time-dependent variance in a beta-binomial model of T-cell clone differential abundance was calibrated using healthy-donor blood repertoires as a training cohort. The training cohort comprised about ten healthy donors, 3 female and 7 male. The donors were between roughly 29 and 70 years old, with an average age of about 45 years. Whole blood was collected from each healthy donor at three time points spaced approximately 13 days apart and obtained from a commercial supplier. For immunosequencing, genomic DNA was extracted from whole blood that had not been sorted. Spanning cysteine to phenylalanine, the CDR3 consists of 20 amino acids. Only the CDR3 region is kept as DNA, spanning 60 bases read in frame from base 1. Based on the germline V gene (reference sequence), the CDR1 and CDR2 sequences are LNHDA and SQIVND. Trimming accounts for 3 bases at V and 0 bases at J, while the number of junction bases matched to no gene is 14.

Material: blood. The rearranged segments are TRBV19 and TRBJ2-1, with 10 bases in between that match TRBD2. The sequence was collected from a person aged 18 to 70 in good health. The CDR3 is CASSIRGLAGGESSYNEQFF. The base sequence is TGTGCCAGTAGTATTAGGGGTTTAGCGGGAGGCGAGAGCTCCTACAATGAGCAGTTCTTC.